The next 22 T cell receptor beta chains were all read from a single sample in a study of blood T cell repertoires in COVID-19. Clones were sequenced by immunoSEQ multiplex PCR, and TCRdb holds only the in-frame ones, with some missing. The table records 90,000 to 110,000 clones, about 79% of them present only once. Input material: peripheral blood. These receptors were obtained from a woman aged 80 or over with active or convalescent COVID-19.

The V call is TRBV4-1, the J call TRBJ2-7; possibly TRBD2 for D (5 bases). V was shortened by 4 bases and J by 3 bases, with 10 bases between the two germline ends. This CDR3 has 13 residues. Germline loops: CDR1 MGHRA, CDR2 YSYEKL. CDR3 protein: CASSLHGVYEQYF. The CDR3 bases are TGCGCCAGCAGCCTACACGGGGTCTACGAGCAGTACTTC.

This chain uses TRBV5-1 with TRBJ2-7; 10 bases agree with TRBD2. The V gene end was trimmed by 3 bases and the J gene end by 1 base; junction bases not matched to a gene: 10. CDR3 length equals 17 residues. Germline CDR1 is SGHRS and CDR2 is YFSETQ. CDR3 protein: CASSSVGVLAGSYEQYF. The CDR3 region has the DNA TGCGCCAGCAGCTCAGTCGGGGTACTAGCGGGATCCTACGAGCAGTACTTC.

This rearrangement joins TRBV5-1 to TRBJ2-3; TRBD2 matches 7 bases. The ends lost 0 bases at V and 2 bases at J; junction bases unmatched: 6. There are 16 residues in the CDR3. Germline CDR1 is SGHRS and CDR2 is YFSETQ. CDR3 nucleotide sequence: TGCGCCAGCAGCTTGGGGCTAGCGGAGATCACAGATACGCAGTATTTT. Translated, it gives CASSLGLAEITDTQYF.

V usage is TRBV7-9 and J usage is TRBJ2-1; 13 nucleotides agree with TRBD2. The CDR3 contains 16 residues. Germline V gene lookup returns CDR1 SEHNR and CDR2 FQNEAQ (reference sequence). V dropped 2 bases and J dropped 8; count of bases not matched to a gene: 6. CDR3 loop: CASSLQRTSGRDEQFF. The CDR3 DNA sequence: TGTGCCAGCAGCTTACAGAGGACTAGCGGGAGAGATGAGCAGTTCTTC.

The V gene is TRBV19, the J gene TRBJ2-1; D might be TRBD1 (6 bases). V was pared by 3 bases and J by 5 bases, with 17 bases between. Germline CDR1 LNHDA, CDR2 SQIVND (reference sequence). This CDR3 spans 16 amino acids. Written as DNA, the CDR3 is TGTGCCAGTAGTATTCTTCAGGGGACCCCTAACAATGAGCAGTTCTTC. Its protein product is CASSILQGTPNNEQFF.

The chain employs TRBV3-1 (or the pseudogene TRBV3-2) and TRBJ1-1; 9 bases are shared with TRBD1. CDR1 is LGHDT, CDR2 YNNKEL, per germline (reference sequence). The CDR3 loop spans 14 amino acids. After removal of 2 bases from V and 5 bases from J, the junction contained 3 bases not matched to a gene. DNA of the CDR3: TGTGCCAGCAGCCAACGGGACAGGGTAACTGAAGCTTTCTTT. This translates into CASSQRDRVTEAFF.

This clone was picked up a small number of times. The rearrangement uses TRBV20-1 and TRBJ1-2, with D hard to call. The germline CDR1 and CDR2 sequences are DFQATT and SNEGSKA (reference sequence). Trimming removed 4 bases at V and 8 bases at J, with 11 bases between. This CDR3 has 11 amino acids. As DNA, the CDR3 is TGCAGTGCTACCAGGTCTAAAGGCTACACCTTC. Translated, it gives CSATRSKGYTF.

This clone was seen a few times. This chain uses TRBV2 with TRBJ2-1; a possible D gene is TRBD2 (6 bases). CDR3 length equals 14 residues. The germline CDR1 and CDR2 sequences are SNHLY and FYNNEI. Trimming removed 6 bases at V and 4 bases at J, with 13 bases between. CDR3 residues: CASRGGELYNEQFF. For the CDR3, the DNA is TGTGCCAGCAGGGGCGGGGAGCTATACAATGAGCAGTTCTTC.

The chain uses TRBV6-2 or TRBV6-3 and TRBJ1-2; D unresolved. The germline V and J ends were trimmed by 0 bases and 8 bases, with 16 bases remaining between them. Germline CDR1 is MNHEY and CDR2 is SVGEGT. This CDR3 has 15 amino acids. CDR3 sequence (DNA): TGTGCCAGCAGTTACTCGGTCAACAGTAAAGGCGGCTACACCTTC. This gives the protein CASSYSVNSKGGYTF.

This chain links TRBV7-3 with TRBJ2-1, with 10 bases lining up with TRBD2. CDR1 is SGHTA and CDR2 is FQGTGA in the germline V gene. CDR3 length equals 15 residues. The junction had 3 bases not matched to a gene; V was cut back by 4 bases and J by 3 bases. The CDR3 protein is CASSSSGRIYNEQFF. The CDR3 region has the DNA TGTGCCAGCAGCTCTAGCGGGAGAATCTACAATGAGCAGTTCTTC.

The rearrangement links TRBV19 to TRBJ2-2; possible D gene TRBD2, 5 bases. CDR1 and CDR2 from the germline V gene are LNHDA and SQIVND (reference sequence). The germline V and J ends were trimmed by 8 bases and 0 bases, with 7 bases remaining between them. The CDR3 sequence is 13 residues long. The CDR3 here is CASAGTNTGELFF. As DNA, the CDR3 is TGTGCCAGTGCCGGGACGAACACCGGGGAGCTGTTTTTT.

The rearrangement uses TRBV2 and TRBJ2-7, with D tentatively TRBD1 (6 bases). The CDR3 sequence is 14 residues long. CDR1 SNHLY and CDR2 FYNNEI come from the germline V gene. Trimming took 4 bases from V and 2 from J, leaving 12 bases between them. CDR3: CASSGQTGPYEQYF. The CDR3 nucleotides read TGTGCCAGCAGTGGCCAGACAGGACCCTACGAGCAGTACTTC.

This clone was counted a single time. The genes are TRBV6-2 or TRBV6-3 and TRBJ1-5, with 7 bases fitting TRBD1. The CDR3 is 13 residues long. The V and J ends lost 6 bases and 7 bases, in that order; junction bases with no gene match: 6. Germline lookup yields CDR1 MNHEY and CDR2 SVGEGT. The CDR3 protein is CASSRTGWQPQHF. For the CDR3, the DNA is TGTGCCAGCAGCCGGACAGGTTGGCAGCCCCAGCATTTT.

This clone has a single count. The chain links TRBV19 to TRBJ1-5; D ambiguous. Germline V gene lookup returns CDR1 LNHDA and CDR2 SQIVND (reference sequence). V gave up 9 bases and J gave up 0 bases, with 21 bases separating them. The length of the CDR3 is 17 residues. The CDR3: CASSRRGEFLSNQPQHF. The CDR3 bases are TGTGCCAGCTCTAGGCGGGGTGAGTTTCTTAGCAATCAGCCCCAGCATTTT.

The rearrangement links TRBV10-1 to TRBJ2-7; 7 bases map to TRBD1. CDR1 is WNHNN and CDR2 is SYGVQD in the germline V gene (reference sequence). This CDR3 comprises 14 residues. V dropped 4 bases and J dropped 2; count of bases not matched to a gene: 5. The CDR3 sequence: CASSGETGTYEQYF. CDR3 sequence (DNA): TGCGCCAGCAGTGGAGAGACAGGGACCTACGAGCAGTACTTC.

This clone was found a few times. V usage is TRBV24-1 and J usage is TRBJ2-1; 9 bases map to TRBD2. This CDR3 contains 16 residues. Per the germline V gene, CDR1 is KGHDR and CDR2 is SFDVKD. The trim removed 1 base at V and 1 base at J, leaving 1 base unmatched. CDR3 DNA: TGTGCCACCAGTGATTTTACTAGCGGGTCCTACAATGAGCAGTTCTTC. Translated, it gives CATSDFTSGSYNEQFF.

The chain uses TRBV27 and TRBJ1-4; unclear D gene. This CDR3 comprises 13 residues. Germline V gives CDR1 MNHEY, CDR2 SMNVEV (reference sequence). V was trimmed by 5 bases and J by 7 bases, leaving 11 bases between them. CDR3 coding DNA: TGTGCCAGCAGTGGGGAAGGAGGTGAAAAACTGTTTTTT. Translation: CASSGEGGEKLFF.

The rearrangement uses TRBV13 and TRBJ1-2, with 7 positions matching TRBD1. The germline gives CDR1 PRHDT, CDR2 FYEKMQ (reference sequence). With 8 bases clipped from V and 2 bases from J, the junction kept 11 bases outside the gene matches. This CDR3 is 15 amino acids long. The CDR3 loop is CASYSRGQPNYGYTF. The CDR3 DNA follows: TGTGCCAGCTATTCGAGGGGACAGCCCAACTATGGCTACACCTTC.

The chain joins TRBV9 to TRBJ1-4; D gene ambiguous. Germline V CDR1 and CDR2: SGDLS, YYNGEE. Trimming left V 3 bases short and J 8 bases short, with 20 bases between. This CDR3 has 16 residues. In nucleotides, the CDR3 is TGTGCCAGCAGCGCTAGAGGAAGAGCCCAAGGAGAAAAACTGTTTTTT. Protein product: CASSARGRAQGEKLFF.

The chain joins TRBV14 to TRBJ2-3, with 7 bases that match TRBD2. The CDR3 totals 17 residues. CDR1 is SGHDN, CDR2 FVKESK, per germline. The V gene end was trimmed by 1 base and the J gene end by 2 bases; junction bases not matched to a gene: 9. CDR3 region: CASSQAGLVRYTDTQYF. CDR3 coding DNA: TGTGCCAGCAGCCAAGCAGGACTAGTAAGATACACAGATACGCAGTATTTT.

This clone was seen a handful of times. V gene TRBV10-1 combines with J gene TRBJ1-2, with D possibly TRBD1 on 5 matching bases. The CDR3 consists of 13 residues. CDR1 WNHNN and CDR2 SYGVQD come from the germline V gene (reference sequence). Trimming took 2 bases from V and 5 from J, leaving 9 bases between them. The CDR3 region is CASSEGTSYGYTF. The DNA of the CDR3 is TGCGCCAGCAGTGAGGGGACTTCTTATGGCTACACCTTC.

The genes are TRBV6-5 and TRBJ1-5; D gene uncertain. Trimming stripped 7 bases from V and 5 bases from J, with 9 bases between. CDR1 and CDR2 (germline): MNHEY, SVGAGI. The CDR3 consists of 12 residues. This CDR3 reads CASTRRDQPQHF. Written as DNA, the CDR3 is TGTGCCAGCACCCGCCGGGATCAGCCCCAGCATTTT.